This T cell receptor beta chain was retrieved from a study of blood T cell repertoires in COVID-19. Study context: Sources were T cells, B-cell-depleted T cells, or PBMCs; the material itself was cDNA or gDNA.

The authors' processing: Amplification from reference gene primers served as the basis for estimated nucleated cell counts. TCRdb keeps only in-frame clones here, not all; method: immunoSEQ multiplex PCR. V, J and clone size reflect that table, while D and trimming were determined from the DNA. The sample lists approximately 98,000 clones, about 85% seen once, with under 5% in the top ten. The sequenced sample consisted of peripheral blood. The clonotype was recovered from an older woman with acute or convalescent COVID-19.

The CDR3 region is CASRGGDTSNQPQHF. CDR3 nucleotides: TGTGCCAGCAGGGGAGGGGACACTAGCAATCAGCCCCAGCATTTT. This chain joins TRBV6-5 and TRBJ1-5; a possible D gene is TRBD1 (6 bases). Trimming stripped 6 bases from V and 0 bases from J, with 12 bases between. The CDR3 has 15 residues. CDR1 is MNHEY, CDR2 SVGAGI, per germline.